Shown below are 15 T cell receptor beta chains from a single sample sequenced in a study of glioma-infiltrating T cells after dendritic cell vaccination. Sequenced by immunoSEQ multiplex PCR; TCRdb stores in-frame clones only, minus some. The data show around 90,000 clones, about four fifths seen once. The sample consisted of blood, taken before dendritic cell vaccination. All receptors come from a human donor with glioblastoma.

This clone has just a few counts. The chain joins TRBV28 to TRBJ2-1; TRBD1 is a possible D gene (6 bases). Germline-derived CDR1 and CDR2 are MDHEN and SYDVKM. The CDR3 spans 17 residues. V lost 4 bases to trimming and J lost 2 bases, with 18 bases between them. The DNA of the CDR3 is TGTGCCAGCAGTTCCGAGGGGGTTCCCAGCCCCTACAATGAGCAGTTCTTC. Translating gives CASSSEGVPSPYNEQFF.

The V and J genes are TRBV30 and TRBJ1-2; tentative D call: TRBD1 (5 bases). The germline V gene has CDR1 GTSNPN and CDR2 SVGIG (reference sequence). The CDR3 is made up of 13 amino acids. V was shortened by 2 bases and J by 5 bases, with 12 bases between the two germline ends. The CDR3 DNA is TGTGCCTGGAGTTGGGGGAGGGGATATGGCTACACCTTC. Its translation: CAWSWGRGYGYTF.

The V and J genes are TRBV2 and TRBJ1-2; 8 positions agree with TRBD1. The trim removed 6 bases at V and 7 bases at J, leaving 13 bases unmatched. Germline V gives CDR1 SNHLY, CDR2 FYNNEI. The CDR3 has 15 residues. The CDR3 nucleotides read TGTGCCAGCAGGGTGCGGGACAGGTCCCCTACTGGCTACACCTTC. This sequence encodes CASRVRDRSPTGYTF. Together with reference TRBV2 and TRBJ1-2, the CDR3 gives the full variable domain: EPEVTQTPSHQVTQMGQEVILRCVPISNHLYFYWYRQILGQKVEFLVSFYNNEISEKSEIFDDQFSVERPDGSNFTLKIRSTKLEDSAMYFCASRVRDRSPTGYTFGSGTRLTVV.

The rearrangement uses TRBV5-1 and TRBJ2-7; D might be TRBD2 (6 bases). Germline-derived CDR1 and CDR2 are SGHRS and YFSETQ. The CDR3 consists of 15 residues. V was pared by 4 bases and J by 2 bases, with 16 bases between. Here the CDR3 reads CASSPSPGLTYEQYF. DNA for the CDR3: TGCGCCAGCAGCCCCTCGCCGGGACTTACCTACGAGCAGTACTTC.

This clone was seen only a few times. The gene calls are TRBV5-4 and TRBJ2-2; possible D gene TRBD2, 6 bases. V was cut by 2 bases and J by 5 bases, with 10 bases left in between. This CDR3 contains 14 residues. Per the germline V gene, CDR1 is SGHNT and CDR2 is YYREEE (reference sequence). The CDR3 bases are TGTGCCAGCAGCTTAGGGGAGGAGACCGGGGAGCTGTTTTTT. Its protein is CASSLGEETGELFF.

The chain links TRBV11-2 to TRBJ2-7; 8 bases align to TRBD1. The V and J ends lost 2 bases and 6 bases, in that order; junction bases with no gene match: 6. CDR1 SGHAT and CDR2 FQNNGV come from the germline V gene. This CDR3 spans 14 amino acids. This CDR3 reads CASSLRAGGGEQYF. The DNA for the CDR3 is TGTGCCAGCAGCTTACGCGCAGGGGGCGGCGAGCAGTACTTC.

The chain has TRBV19 and TRBJ2-3; 9 bases fit TRBD2. Germline trimming cut 10 bases from V and 4 bases from J; bases unmatched to any gene: 12. The CDR3 covers 15 residues. The germline gives CDR1 LNHDA, CDR2 SQIVND (reference sequence). The CDR3 nucleotides are TGTGCCACGGGACTAGCCATCGTAGGCCCAGATACGCAGTATTTT. Translated, it gives CATGLAIVGPDTQYF.

The chain employs TRBV30 and TRBJ1-2; 9 bases fit TRBD1. Per the germline V gene, CDR1 is GTSNPN and CDR2 is SVGIG (reference sequence). This CDR3 has 14 amino acids. Trimming took 0 bases from V and 5 from J; bases not matched to a gene: 4. CDR3 residues: CAWSVRTGVYGYTF. For the CDR3, the DNA is TGTGCCTGGAGTGTTAGGACAGGGGTTTATGGCTACACCTTC.

The chain links TRBV6-5 to TRBJ2-5; a possible D gene is TRBD2 (5 bases). Germline V CDR1 and CDR2: MNHEY, SVGAGI. The CDR3 contains 15 residues. Trimming removed 6 bases from V and 2 bases from J, with 16 bases in between. The DNA for the CDR3 is TGTGCCAGCAGCGACCCATCATCGGGGCAAGAGACCCAGTACTTC. Its protein is CASSDPSSGQETQYF.

The chain joins TRBV28 to TRBJ1-5; D not resolved. Germline loops: CDR1 MDHEN, CDR2 SYDVKM. The CDR3 runs to 15 residues. Trimming cost V 5 bases and J 2 bases, with 13 bases left between them. The CDR3 DNA reads as TGTGCCAGCAGTCCGGGAGATCGGGGCAATCAGCCCCAGCATTTT. The encoded protein is CASSPGDRGNQPQHF.

The chain carries TRBV10-1 and TRBJ2-1; maybe TRBD1 (5 bases). V dropped 0 bases and J dropped 8 bases, with 17 bases sitting between them. Germline CDR1 and CDR2: WNHNN and SYGVQD (reference sequence). The CDR3 spans 16 residues. CDR3 protein: CASSESGRGQRDEQFF. The CDR3 bases are TGCGCCAGCAGTGAGTCGGGTAGGGGCCAAAGGGATGAGCAGTTCTTC.

The rearrangement joins TRBV6-1 to TRBJ1-5; tentatively, D is TRBD1 (6 bases). This CDR3 comprises 14 residues. Trimming left V 8 bases short and J 7 bases short, with 18 bases between. Germline CDR1 reads MNHNS; CDR2 reads SASEGT. The CDR3 here is CASEGGGFEQPQHF. For the CDR3, the DNA is TGTGCCAGCGAAGGGGGGGGCTTTGAACAGCCCCAGCATTTT.

The sample holds one count of this clone. V usage is TRBV29-1 and J usage is TRBJ2-7, with 14 bases fitting TRBD2. CDR3 length equals 15 residues. With V trimmed by 4 bases and J by 6 bases, 8 bases remained unmatched. In germline, CDR1 is SQVTM, CDR2 ANQGSEA. CDR3 region: CSVGRPGLAGAEQYF. DNA of the CDR3: TGCAGCGTTGGCCGACCGGGACTAGCGGGAGCCGAGCAGTACTTC.

This clone appeared a few times. V gene TRBV10-1 combines with J gene TRBJ2-7; 7 positions match TRBD1. J lost 3 bases, V lost 0 bases, and 8 bases had no gene match. Germline-derived CDR1 and CDR2 are WNHNN and SYGVQD (reference sequence). The CDR3 covers 16 residues. CDR3 bases: TGCGCCAGCAGTGAGTCCTACATCCGGGACAGCTACGAGCAGTACTTC. Protein: CASSESYIRDSYEQYF.

V gene TRBV7-9 combines with J gene TRBJ1-6; TRBD1 is a possible D gene (5 bases). There are 16 residues in the CDR3. Trimming pared 2 bases from V and 7 bases from J, leaving 15 bases between. CDR1 is SEHNR and CDR2 is FQNEAQ in the germline V gene (reference sequence). DNA of the CDR3: TGTGCCAGCAGCTTATCGTCGGGCGGGGGGAATTCACCCCTCCACTTT. It translates to CASSLSSGGGNSPLHF. Looking up the rest from reference TRBV7-9 and TRBJ1-6 gives the full variable domain: DTGVSQNPRHKITKRGQNVTFRCDPISEHNRLYWYRQTLGQGPEFLTYFQNEAQLEKSRLLSDRFSAERPKGSFSTLEIQRTEQGDSAMYLCASSLSSGGGNSPLHFGNGTRLTVT.